This T cell receptor (beta chain) was documented in a study of shared clonotypes between healthy human individuals. Clones were sequenced by immunoSEQ multiplex PCR, and TCRdb holds only the in-frame ones, with some missing. The sample includes about 1.1 million clones, around three quarters seen only once; the top ten take roughly 0.57%. V dropped 4 bases and J dropped 6 bases, with 8 bases sitting between them. CDR3 length equals 12 residues. CDR1 and CDR2 (germline): MNHNY, SVGAGI (reference sequence). The chain has TRBV6-6 and TRBJ2-3; D gene ambiguous. What was sequenced was memory CD4+ T cells from PBMCs. Documented subset: CD45RA-negative fraction. The clonotype comes from a man aged 18 to 35 in good health. Some clones in this sample may be carry-over from other donors' samples. The CDR3 here is CASSSSGDTQYF. CDR3 nucleotides: TGTGCCAGCAGTTCAAGTGGGGATACGCAGTATTTT.